The rows below give T cell receptor beta chains drawn from one sample of a study of cytomegalovirus exposure and HLA in healthy donors. Assay: immunoSEQ multiplex PCR; the TCRdb copy retains only in-frame clones and omits some. The sample records fewer than 45,000 clones, around two thirds being singletons. The source material was PBMCs. The receptors stem from a woman aged 25 to 39 in good health and CMV-seronegative. Each CDR3 is given with its conserved first and last residue. The order of the fields is D gene, J gene, V gene, clone size, CDR3 DNA, CDR3 protein. D genes are given only for firm matches. Clone size, where shown, is once, few, many, or a class for clones that have expanded.

TRBD1,TRBJ2-5,TRBV15,.,TGTGCCACCAGCATCTACAGGGGCCAAGAGACCCAGTACTTC,CATSIYRGQETQYF
.,TRBJ2-5,TRBV6-1,.,TGTGCCAGCACTGCAGGGGTGATAGAGACCCAGTACTTC,CASTAGVIETQYF
.,TRBJ2-3,TRBV28,.,TGTGCCAGCAGTTTAAGTACAGGAACGCAGTATTTT,CASSLSTGTQYF
TRBD1,TRBJ2-7,TRBV18,.,TGTGCCAGCTCATTCTCGGGACAGGACTACGAGCAGTACTTC,CASSFSGQDYEQYF
TRBD1,TRBJ1-4,TRBV7-2,.,TGTGCCAGCAGCTTGCGGACAGGAGACAATGAAAAACTGTTTTTT,CASSLRTGDNEKLFF
.,TRBJ2-1,TRBV4-2,.,TGTGCCAGCAGCCAAGCGGGACTCTACAATGAGCAGTTCTTC,CASSQAGLYNEQFF
TRBD1,TRBJ1-3,TRBV6-5,.,TGTGCCAGCAGTTTGACAGGGAATGGAAACACCATATATTTT,CASSLTGNGNTIYF
.,TRBJ1-5,TRBV28,.,TGTGCCAGCAGCCTTGACAAGTCGGATCAGCCCCAGCATTTT,CASSLDKSDQPQHF
.,TRBJ2-3,TRBV30,once,TGTGCCTGGAGTGCCCTATTCACAGATACGCAGTATTTT,CAWSALFTDTQYF
.,TRBJ2-5,TRBV10-2,.,TGCGCCAGCAGTGAAGGGAGACTAGGGAGTCAAGAGACCCAGTACTTC,CASSEGRLGSQETQYF
.,TRBJ2-7,TRBV6-5,.,TGTGCCAGCAACCCGACAGGCAACCCCTACGAGCAGTACTTC,CASNPTGNPYEQYF
.,TRBJ2-5,TRBV18,.,TGTGCCAGCTCACCCCAGGAACCCCTGGGAGAGACCCAGTACTTC,CASSPQEPLGETQYF
TRBD2,TRBJ2-5,TRBV29-1,.,TGCAGCGTTGAAGCCGGGACTAGCGGGAGGCAGACCCAGTACTTC,CSVEAGTSGRQTQYF
TRBD2,TRBJ2-1,TRBV5-6,.,TGTGCCAGCAGCCTACGACTAGCGGGCCCCAATGAGCAGTTCTTC,CASSLRLAGPNEQFF
TRBD1,TRBJ1-4,TRBV25-1,.,TGTGCCAGCAGGCAGACAGGGTTTCGGGATGAAAAACTGTTGTTT,CASRQTGFRDEKLLF
.,TRBJ2-7,TRBV30,few,TGTGCCTGGAGTGGGGCCTGGGTCTTAAACTACGAGCAGTACTTC,CAWSGAWVLNYEQYF
TRBD1,TRBJ1-1,TRBV9,.,TGTGCCAGCAGCGGGACAGGGACTGAAGCTTTCTTT,CASSGTGTEAFF